The sequence of this T cell receptor beta chain was determined in a study of response to subunit inactivated influenza vaccine. Findings and caveats of the study: The study's authors posited that every seasonal influenza vaccination enlists few new T cells.

With respect to this clonotype: Its target is unknown.

From the RT-PCR reads, TCRdb called clonotypes with MiXCR, one entry per CDR3 protein. The sample shows some 300,000 distinct CDR3 sequences, around 20% of them seen only once. The CDR3 has 14 residues. Germline trimming cut 3 bases from V and 5 bases from J; bases unmatched to any gene: 7. Germline V gene lookup returns CDR1 DFQATT and CDR2 SNEGSKA (reference sequence). The sequencing here drew on PBMCs from blood, taken about 19 months after vaccination. This receptor was taken from a man aged 50 to 75 who received an inactivated influenza vaccine. The chain employs TRBV20-1 and TRBJ2-5, with 9 bases matching TRBD2. The CDR3 region is CSASRREGLETQYF. The CDR3, as DNA: TGCAGTGCTAGTCGGCGGGAGGGCTTGGAGACCCAGTACTTC.